This passage covers 30 T cell receptor beta chains from one sample sequenced in a study of T-cell memory formation after mild COVID-19. Using its own MiXCR run on the 5' RACE reads, TCRdb lists one record per CDR3 protein. The table lists roughly 130,000 distinct CDR3 sequences, roughly 6.2% of them singletons. Sample: PBMCs or a T cell subset sorted from them (not recorded which). These TCRs come from an adult woman who had mild COVID-19 (a few samples of this study predate the infection). Cell type and time point are not known.

This clonotype was seen repeatedly, ten times or more. The rearrangement joins TRBV5-1 to TRBJ2-7; possible D gene TRBD1, 5 bases. V lost 5 bases, J lost 0 bases, and 9 bases lay in between. The CDR3 runs to 13 residues. CDR1 and CDR2 (germline): SGHRS, YFSETQ. The CDR3 nucleotides read TGCGCCAGCAGTCAGGGCAGCTCCTACGAGCAGTACTTC. It encodes CASSQGSSYEQYF.

This chain joins TRBV6-1 and TRBJ1-3; D may be TRBD1 (5 bases). Germline V gene sequence: CDR1 MNHNS, CDR2 SASEGT. V lost 7 bases and J 4 bases, leaving 26 bases between the germline ends. This CDR3 has 18 amino acids. The CDR3 here is CASTRLSLGVRLGNTIYF. The CDR3 DNA is TGTGCCAGCACTCGCCTTTCATTGGGGGTTCGTCTGGGAAACACCATATATTTT.

At least ten counts were recorded for this clonotype. This chain links TRBV5-1 with TRBJ2-7; 10 bases align to TRBD2. Germline values: CDR1 SGHRS, CDR2 YFSETQ. The CDR3 extends over 14 amino acids. Trimming removed 5 bases from V and 4 bases from J; junction bases left unmatched: 6. The CDR3 sequence is CASSSGRTRYEQYF. Here the CDR3 DNA reads TGCGCCAGCAGTAGCGGGAGGACCCGTTACGAGCAGTACTTC.

This clonotype was seen many times. The chain combines TRBV30 with TRBJ2-2; D is uncertain. This CDR3 contains 13 residues. The V gene's germline CDR1 is GTSNPN and CDR2 SVGIG (reference sequence). V was clipped by 0 bases and J by 4 bases, with 6 bases between them. DNA of the CDR3: TGTGCCTGGAGTGTAGGTCTCACCGGGGAGCTGTTTTTT. This codes for CAWSVGLTGELFF.

There are a few counts of this clonotype. This chain connects TRBV2 to TRBJ1-1; no definite D call. The germline V gene encodes CDR1 SNHLY and CDR2 FYNNEI. This CDR3 region has 13 residues. Between the trimmed V and J ends, which lost 4 bases and 4 bases, there was a span of 10 bases. CDR3 residues: CASSALDLTEAFF. The CDR3, as DNA: TGTGCCAGCAGTGCTCTGGATCTCACTGAAGCTTTCTTT. Using reference TRBV2 and TRBJ1-1 for the parts outside the CDR3, the full variable domain is EPEVTQTPSHQVTQMGQEVILRCVPISNHLYFYWYRQILGQKVEFLVSFYNNEISEKSEIFDDQFSVERPDGSNFTLKIRSTKLEDSAMYFCASSALDLTEAFFGQGTRLTVV.

This clonotype occurred a few times. The rearrangement uses TRBV3-1 and TRBJ1-1; the match to TRBD1 covers 7 bases. CDR1 LGHDT and CDR2 YNNKEL come from the germline V gene (reference sequence). CDR3 length: 12 residues. The trim removed 2 bases at V and 10 bases at J, leaving 4 bases unmatched. CDR3 sequence reads: CASSQTTGRAFF. The CDR3 DNA reads TGTGCCAGCAGCCAAACGACAGGGAGAGCTTTCTTT.

This clonotype was counted many times. The rearrangement uses TRBV7-8 and TRBJ1-1, with a tentative D call TRBD1 (6 bases). CDR3 length: 14 amino acids. Per germline, CDR1 SGHVS and CDR2 FQNEAQ. Trimming pared 4 bases from V and 4 bases from J, leaving 13 bases between. This CDR3 reads CASSSRGAGTEAFF. CDR3 DNA: TGTGCCAGCAGCTCCCGGGGGGCTGGCACTGAAGCTTTCTTT.

This clonotype was seen more than once but under ten times. This chain uses TRBV25-1 with TRBJ2-3; TRBD2 matches 10 bases. J was trimmed by 2 bases and V by 8 bases; bases with no gene match: 1. Germline V gene lookup returns CDR1 MGHDK and CDR2 SYGVNS. The CDR3 runs 13 residues. The CDR3 protein is CASLAGATDTQYF. CDR3 DNA: TGTGCCAGCCTAGCGGGGGCCACAGATACGCAGTATTTT. The full variable domain, with the rest looked up from reference TRBV25-1 and TRBJ2-3, is EADIYQTPRYLVIGTGKKITLECSQTMGHDKMYWYQQDPGMELHLIHYSYGVNSTEKGDLSSESTVSRIRTEHFPLTLESARPSHTSQYLCASLAGATDTQYFGPGTRLTVL.

This chain connects TRBV11-2 to TRBJ1-2; D not resolved. Germline V lookup: CDR1 SGHAT, CDR2 FQNNGV. The CDR3 runs to 13 residues. V was shortened by 0 bases and J by 8 bases, with 10 bases between the two germline ends. The CDR3 protein is CASSLEGVGGYTF. DNA for the CDR3: TGTGCCAGCAGCTTAGAAGGCGTGGGGGGCTACACCTTC.

In its sample, this clonotype was seen a few times. The chain carries TRBV7-2 and TRBJ2-2; D is uncertain. The CDR3 extends over 13 amino acids. Trimming removed 6 bases at V and 8 bases at J, with 13 bases between. From germline, CDR1 is SGHTA and CDR2 FQGNSA. In DNA, the CDR3 is TGTGCCAGCAGAAATTTGGCGGCAGGGGAGCTGTTTTTT. It yields the protein CASRNLAAGELFF.

This clonotype was counted only a few times. The chain employs TRBV5-1 and TRBJ1-5; maybe TRBD1 (5 bases). There are 13 residues in the CDR3. The V gene lost 0 bases and the J gene lost 9 bases, with 10 bases spanning the gap. Germline V gene sequence: CDR1 SGHRS, CDR2 YFSETQ. The CDR3 spells CASSLGRGSPQHF. CDR3 bases: TGCGCCAGCAGCTTGGGAAGGGGCTCGCCCCAGCATTTT.

This sequence joins TRBV5-4 and TRBJ2-1; a weak D match, TRBD1 (5 bases). This CDR3 spans 12 amino acids. The V end lost 4 bases, the J end lost 6 bases, and 8 bases lay between the germline ends. Germline V gene sequence: CDR1 SGHNT, CDR2 YYREEE (reference sequence). CDR3 amino acids: CASSRQTNEQFF. The CDR3 bases are TGTGCCAGCAGCAGACAGACCAATGAGCAGTTCTTC.

The chain is built from TRBV6-1 and TRBJ1-2; D gene uncertain. The germline gives CDR1 MNHNS, CDR2 SASEGT. The ends were cut back, 6 bases at V and 4 bases at J, with 12 bases in the middle. CDR3 length: 13 amino acids. CDR3 nucleotide sequence: TGTGCCAGCAGCGAGGTTCTCGGCTATGGCTACACCTTC. Its protein is CASSEVLGYGYTF.

This clonotype has ten or more counts. DNA of the CDR3: TGTGCCAGCACCTTCGGGTCCGGGGAGCTGTTTTTT. Translated: CASTFGSGELFF. The V call is TRBV12-3 or TRBV12-4, the J call TRBJ2-2; no reliable D call. The length of the CDR3 is 12 residues. V was cut by 7 bases and J by 6 bases, with 9 bases left in between.

This clonotype was detected a few times. The rearrangement uses TRBV7-2 and TRBJ2-2; perhaps D is TRBD1 or TRBD2 (5 bases each). The CDR3 totals 15 residues. The germline V gene has CDR1 SGHTA and CDR2 FQGNSA. The ends were cut back, 0 bases at V and 3 bases at J, with 8 bases in the middle. DNA of the CDR3: TGTGCCAGCAGCTTAGCGGGGACCCACACCGGGGAGCTGTTTTTT. Its protein is CASSLAGTHTGELFF.

This chain uses TRBV2 with TRBJ2-7; no reliable D call. Germline CDR1 and CDR2: SNHLY and FYNNEI. The CDR3 runs to 14 residues. V shed 0 bases and J shed 0 bases, with 6 bases lying between them. The CDR3 reads CASSEAAVSYEQYF. The CDR3, as DNA: TGTGCCAGCAGTGAAGCCGCAGTCTCCTACGAGCAGTACTTC.

The chain couples TRBV12-3 or TRBV12-4 to TRBJ1-5; D might be TRBD1 (5 bases). This CDR3 has 13 residues. The germline V and J ends were trimmed by 8 bases and 4 bases, with 12 bases remaining between them. This CDR3 reads CASEDGGNQPQHF. The CDR3 DNA sequence: TGTGCCAGCGAGGACGGGGGAAATCAGCCCCAGCATTTT.

In this sample, this clonotype turned up a few times. The rearrangement links TRBV20-1 to TRBJ2-2; D is ambiguous. The germline V gene has CDR1 DFQATT and CDR2 SNEGSKA (reference sequence). Trimming pared 3 bases from V and 3 bases from J, leaving 14 bases between. This CDR3 has 15 residues. In nucleotides, the CDR3 is TGCAGTGCTAGGAGTTTTCGGCAGTACACCGGGGAGCTGTTTTTT. It translates to CSARSFRQYTGELFF.

The chain joins TRBV19 to TRBJ1-5; TRBD1 agrees at 9 bases. CDR3 length: 17 residues. V gave up 2 bases and J gave up 6 bases; unmatched junction bases: 11. CDR1 and CDR2 from the germline V gene are LNHDA and SQIVND (reference sequence). The CDR3 nucleotides read TGTGCCAGTAGTATATGGGGGACAGGGAGGTTGCTTCAGCCCCAGCATTTT. Protein: CASSIWGTGRLLQPQHF.

This clonotype has just a few counts. CDR3 sequence reads: CASSPRGGTVTDTQYF. The CDR3 nucleotides are TGCGCCAGCAGCCCGAGGGGAGGGACGGTAACAGATACGCAGTATTTT. V and J are TRBV5-1 and TRBJ2-3; 7 bases map to TRBD2. CDR3 length equals 16 residues. The ends lost 4 bases at V and 3 bases at J; junction bases unmatched: 11. CDR1 and CDR2 (germline): SGHRS, YFSETQ.

This clonotype was found a few times. The rearrangement joins TRBV5-1 to TRBJ1-1; D is undetermined. V lost 4 bases and J lost 1, with 11 bases in between. The CDR3 has 14 amino acids. In germline, CDR1 is SGHRS, CDR2 YFSETQ. CDR3 region: CASSLGPSNTEAFF. CDR3 nucleotide sequence: TGCGCCAGCAGCCTCGGGCCTTCGAACACTGAAGCTTTCTTT.

This clonotype was recorded a few times. CDR3 in amino acids: CASSLLLAGVEQFF. Here the CDR3 DNA reads TGTGCCAGCAGCCTGCTACTAGCGGGAGTTGAGCAGTTCTTC. The chain employs TRBV7-2 and TRBJ2-1; TRBD2 matches at 11 bases. V lost 5 bases and J lost 9; bases outside the gene matches: 6. From germline, CDR1 is SGHTA and CDR2 FQGNSA. CDR3 length equals 14 residues.

CDR3 in amino acids: CAWSLDTEAFF. The DNA of the CDR3 is TGTGCCTGGAGCCTGGACACTGAAGCTTTCTTT. The V call is TRBV30, the J call TRBJ1-1; no clear D. V was pared by 3 bases and J by 3 bases, with 5 bases between. Germline assignment: CDR1 GTSNPN and CDR2 SVGIG (reference sequence). The CDR3 runs to 11 residues.

A word on this clonotype: This may arise from a read error, as a much more abundant clone is one base away. This chain links TRBV5-1 with TRBJ2-2, with a tentative D call TRBD2 (5 bases). Germline loops: CDR1 SGHRS, CDR2 YFSETQ. The length of the CDR3 is 14 residues. The CDR3 region is CASSSAANTEELFF. CDR3 in DNA: TGCGCCAGCAGCTCAGCGGCCAACACCGAGGAGCTGTTTTTT.

In this sample, this clonotype turned up a few times. The V call is TRBV12-3 or TRBV12-4, the J call TRBJ1-4; possibly TRBD1 for D (6 bases). V shed 5 bases and J shed 5 bases, with 12 bases lying between them. CDR3 length equals 14 residues. CDR3 nucleotides: TGTGCCAGCAGTATAACAGGGTGGAATGAAAAACTGTTTTTT. It translates to CASSITGWNEKLFF.

V and J are TRBV20-1 and TRBJ2-1, with TRBD1 matching over 9 bases. The germline V gene has CDR1 DFQATT and CDR2 SNEGSKA (reference sequence). Trimming cost V 7 bases and J 9 bases; bases outside gene matches: 10. This CDR3 spans 13 amino acids. The CDR3 here is CSVEQGAEAEQFF. The CDR3 DNA is TGCAGTGTCGAACAGGGGGCGGAGGCTGAGCAGTTCTTC.

This rearrangement joins TRBV5-4 to TRBJ2-7; TRBD1 aligns across 7 bases. Germline V lookup: CDR1 SGHNT, CDR2 YYREEE (reference sequence). The CDR3 extends over 13 amino acids. Trimming at V came to 7 bases and at J to 2 bases, leaving 6 bases not matched to a gene. The CDR3 loop is CASGIGTAYEQYF. The CDR3 nucleotides are TGTGCCAGCGGCATTGGGACAGCCTACGAGCAGTACTTC.

The table lists this clonotype with a few counts. The rearrangement uses TRBV6-6 and TRBJ1-1; maybe TRBD1 (6 bases). The V end was cut by 6 bases, the J end by 11 bases, with 19 bases between. CDR1 MNHNY and CDR2 SVGAGI come from the germline V gene (reference sequence). The CDR3 is made up of 13 amino acids. The CDR3 spells CASSQGQRKRAFF. The CDR3 DNA is TGTGCCAGCAGCCAGGGGCAACGGAAGAGGGCTTTCTTT.

The V call is TRBV11-2, the J call TRBJ2-3; a possible D gene is TRBD2 (6 bases). Per the germline V gene, CDR1 is SGHAT and CDR2 is FQNNGV. This CDR3 region has 16 residues. Trimming removed 5 bases from V and 1 base from J, with 16 bases in between. The CDR3 sequence is CASSRLGGSGTDTQYF. Written as DNA, the CDR3 is TGTGCCAGCAGCCGCCTCGGGGGTAGCGGCACAGATACGCAGTATTTT.

This clonotype was seen a handful of times. The chain has TRBV24-1 and TRBJ2-5; tentatively, D is TRBD1 (6 bases). V was trimmed by 0 bases and J by 5 bases, leaving 15 bases between them. Looked up from germline, CDR1 is KGHDR and CDR2 is SFDVKD. The CDR3 is 16 amino acids. This chain's CDR3 is CATSDLRAGVVETQYF. Written as DNA, the CDR3 is TGTGCCACCAGTGATTTGCGGGCAGGGGTGGTGGAGACCCAGTACTTC.